This TCR beta chain was identified during a study of breast tumors, draining lymph nodes, adjacent tissues. TCRdb itself ran the multiplex PCR reads through MiXCR, one entry per CDR3 protein. This sample has about 180,000 distinct CDR3 sequences; roughly 30% occur once, and the top ten carry roughly 4.3%. Axillary draining lymph nodes of breast cancer patients supplied the node samples. The CDR3 consists of 13 residues. The germline V and J ends were trimmed by 5 bases and 4 bases, with 12 bases remaining between them. In germline, CDR1 is SQVTM, CDR2 ANQGSEA. The receptor's source is a female donor with breast cancer. Some clones in this sample may be carry-over from other donors' samples. This chain connects TRBV29-1 to TRBJ2-1; D gene uncertain. The specimen sequenced was axillary lymph node tissue. This chain's CDR3 is CSVRRVNYNEQFF. The CDR3 region has the DNA TGCAGCGTTAGGCGCGTCAATTACAATGAGCAGTTCTTC.